A single sample is the source of the 18 T cell receptor beta chains below, sequenced in a study of T cell responses to AZD1222 COVID-19 vaccine. The protocol was immunoSEQ multiplex PCR, while the TCRdb copy is restricted to in-frame clones and leaves out a portion. The sample has about 110,000 clones, roughly nine tenths seen once. This specimen consisted of peripheral blood, obtained on day 0 of MenACWY control vaccination. These TCRs come from an adult in good health.

Relative to its sample, this clone is medium-sized. The chain has TRBV28 and TRBJ2-7; D gene unclear. V was pared by 7 bases and J by 2 bases, with 12 bases between. Germline CDR1 reads MDHEN; CDR2 reads SYDVKM. This CDR3 region has 13 residues. CDR3 sequence reads: CASTPDGAYEQYF. In DNA, the CDR3 is TGTGCCAGCACCCCGGACGGAGCCTACGAGCAGTACTTC.

The chain has TRBV5-1 and TRBJ2-1; D may be TRBD1 (6 bases). Trimming left V 2 bases short and J 6 bases short, with 9 bases between. Germline loops: CDR1 SGHRS, CDR2 YFSETQ. The CDR3 spans 13 residues. Here the CDR3 reads CASSLGGANEQFF. The CDR3 DNA sequence: TGCGCCAGCAGCTTAGGGGGAGCCAATGAGCAGTTCTTC.

The rearrangement uses TRBV18 and TRBJ1-1; D call uncertain. V was shortened by 3 bases and J by 2 bases, with 7 bases between the two germline ends. Germline-derived CDR1 and CDR2 are KGHSH and LQKENI. This CDR3 comprises 13 residues. The CDR3 bases are TGTGCCAGCTCACCGGCGGGCAACACTGAAGCTTTCTTT. Protein product: CASSPAGNTEAFF.

This clone has just a few counts. The chain joins TRBV6-1 to TRBJ2-7; the D is unclear. This CDR3 is built from 13 residues. Germline V gene sequence: CDR1 MNHNS, CDR2 SASEGT. The germline V and J ends were trimmed by 1 base and 3 bases, with 7 bases remaining between them. As DNA, the CDR3 is TGTGCCAGCAGTGAAGATCCCAGCTACGAGCAGTACTTC. The encoded protein is CASSEDPSYEQYF.

This clone was picked up one time. The V and J genes are TRBV4-1 and TRBJ1-2, with a tentative D call TRBD1 (5 bases). The V gene lost 0 bases and the J gene lost 3 bases, with 8 bases spanning the gap. The CDR3 totals 14 residues. Germline lookup yields CDR1 MGHRA and CDR2 YSYEKL. This CDR3 reads CASSQDAGYYGYTF. The CDR3 DNA is TGCGCCAGCAGCCAAGATGCAGGGTACTATGGCTACACCTTC.

The rearrangement uses TRBV20-1 and TRBJ2-7; 8 bases map to TRBD1. The CDR3 is made up of 13 amino acids. The ends lost 5 bases at V and 6 bases at J; junction bases unmatched: 9. CDR1 DFQATT and CDR2 SNEGSKA come from the germline V gene (reference sequence). The CDR3, as DNA: TGCAGTGCTGGTGGTGCAGGGGGCGGCGAGCAGTACTTC. This gives the protein CSAGGAGGGEQYF.

V gene TRBV3-1 (or the pseudogene TRBV3-2) combines with J gene TRBJ1-6; the D is unclear. The CDR3 totals 16 residues. Germline CDR1 and CDR2: LGHDT and YNNKEL (reference sequence). The V gene lost 0 bases and the J gene lost 6 bases, with 12 bases spanning the gap. This chain's CDR3 is CASSQETALANSPLHF. CDR3 nucleotide sequence: TGTGCCAGCAGCCAAGAGACTGCCTTGGCTAATTCACCCCTCCACTTT.

This clone was seen a handful of times. V is TRBV11-2 and J is TRBJ2-7; possible D gene TRBD2, 7 bases. Germline CDR1 SGHAT, CDR2 FQNNGV. Trimming took off 1 base at V and 2 bases at J, with 12 bases between the two ends. This CDR3 has 15 amino acids. In DNA form, the CDR3 reads TGTGCCAGCAGCTTAGGGGGAGGGGACACCTACGAGCAGTACTTC. Protein sequence: CASSLGGGDTYEQYF.

V and J are TRBV9 and TRBJ1-2; D uncertain. Trimming shortened V by 0 bases and J by 5 bases, and 8 bases separated the two germline ends. This CDR3 has 13 residues. Looked up from germline, CDR1 is SGDLS and CDR2 is YYNGEE. CDR3 residues: CASSVVKGYGYTF. The CDR3 DNA sequence: TGTGCCAGCAGCGTAGTAAAGGGTTATGGCTACACCTTC.

V is TRBV7-9 and J is TRBJ2-5, with 9 nucleotides matching TRBD2. Germline values: CDR1 SEHNR, CDR2 FQNEAQ (reference sequence). The CDR3 extends over 18 amino acids. The junction had 13 bases not matched to a gene; V was cut back by 0 bases and J by 5 bases. CDR3 sequence (DNA): TGTGCCAGCAGCTTAGCGCTCGTGGATAGCGGGGGTCGGGAGACCCAGTACTTC. This translates into CASSLALVDSGGRETQYF. Full variable domain (missing parts from reference TRBV7-9 and TRBJ2-5): DTGVSQNPRHKITKRGQNVTFRCDPISEHNRLYWYRQTLGQGPEFLTYFQNEAQLEKSRLLSDRFSAERPKGSFSTLEIQRTEQGDSAMYLCASSLALVDSGGRETQYFGPGTRLLVL.

The chain carries TRBV5-4 and TRBJ1-2; possible D gene TRBD1, 5 bases. The CDR3 contains 13 residues. Germline CDR1 and CDR2: SGHNT and YYREEE (reference sequence). Between the trimmed V and J ends, which lost 2 bases and 8 bases, there was a span of 13 bases. The CDR3 loop is CASSFSVQGGYTF. CDR3 nucleotide sequence: TGTGCCAGCAGCTTTAGTGTTCAGGGAGGCTACACCTTC.

This sequence joins TRBV4-1 and TRBJ1-6; D perhaps matches TRBD1 (6 bases). Germline V CDR1 and CDR2: MGHRA, YSYEKL. Between the trimmed V and J ends, which lost 1 base and 10 bases, there was a span of 14 bases. The CDR3 is 15 amino acids. The chain's CDR3 is CASSQVLDSFSPLHF. The CDR3 DNA reads as TGCGCCAGCAGCCAAGTTCTGGACAGTTTCTCACCCCTCCACTTT.

The V gene is TRBV28, the J gene TRBJ1-6; D not resolved. V was clipped by 6 bases and J by 10 bases, with 19 bases between them. The length of the CDR3 is 15 residues. Germline CDR1 MDHEN, CDR2 SYDVKM. The CDR3 loop reads CASSPAEGLGSPLHF. DNA for the CDR3: TGTGCCAGCAGCCCCGCGGAGGGTCTAGGGTCACCCCTCCACTTT. The entire variable domain, with the rest obtained from reference TRBV28 and TRBJ1-6, is as follows: DVKVTQSSRYLVKRTGEKVFLECVQDMDHENMFWYRQDPGLGLRLIYFSYDVKMKEKGDIPEGYSVSREKKERFSLILESASTNQTSMYLCASSPAEGLGSPLHFGNGTRLTVT.

CDR3 coding DNA: TGTGCCAGTAGCAGAGGACAGATAGGGAATGAGCAGTTCTTC. It encodes CASSRGQIGNEQFF. The chain joins TRBV19 to TRBJ2-1; D perhaps matches TRBD1 (6 bases). The germline V gene has CDR1 LNHDA and CDR2 SQIVND (reference sequence). Trimming took off 6 bases at V and 7 bases at J, with 16 bases between the two ends. The CDR3 is 14 residues long.

The V call is TRBV10-2, the J call TRBJ1-3, with D possibly matching TRBD1 (6 bases). The CDR3 loop spans 14 amino acids. Germline loops: CDR1 WSHSY, CDR2 SAAADI. V was trimmed by 8 bases and J by 0 bases, leaving 11 bases between them. DNA for the CDR3: TGCGCCAGCGGTCGGGGGCTCTCTGGAAACACCATATATTTT. It translates to CASGRGLSGNTIYF.

The chain joins TRBV27 to TRBJ2-2; 9 bases are shared with TRBD1. There are 14 residues in the CDR3. The V gene end was trimmed by 7 bases and the J gene end by 2 bases; junction bases not matched to a gene: 2. The germline V gene encodes CDR1 MNHEY and CDR2 SMNVEV (reference sequence). CDR3 residues: CASTGQGNTGELFF. In DNA, the CDR3 is TGTGCCAGCACGGGACAGGGAAACACCGGGGAGCTGTTTTTT.

This clone has only one observation. The chain uses TRBV13 and TRBJ1-1; D is ambiguous. Per the germline V gene, CDR1 is PRHDT and CDR2 is FYEKMQ (reference sequence). The CDR3 sequence is 12 residues long. With 1 base removed from V and 7 bases from J, the gap between germline ends came to 7 bases. CDR3 sequence: CASSLELNEAFF. The DNA for the CDR3 is TGTGCCAGCAGCTTAGAACTGAATGAAGCTTTCTTT.

V is TRBV5-1 and J is TRBJ1-6, with a weak D call TRBD1 (5 bases). V lost 0 bases and J lost 9, with 16 bases in between. The CDR3 length is 16 residues. Per germline, CDR1 SGHRS and CDR2 YFSETQ. CDR3 in amino acids: CASSLEAGRNVSPLHF. DNA for the CDR3: TGCGCCAGCAGCTTGGAGGCAGGGAGGAATGTTTCACCCCTCCACTTT.